A single sample gave rise to the 18 T cell receptor beta chains below, sequenced in a study of blood T cell repertoires in COVID-19. TCRdb's table, derived via immunoSEQ multiplex PCR, lists solely in-frame clones and lacks some. The data show tens of thousands of clones, about 91% seen once. The sequenced sample was peripheral blood. The receptor set was obtained from a man aged 50 to 60 with active COVID-19.

The rearrangement joins TRBV5-1 to TRBJ2-5, with TRBD2 as a possible D gene (5 bases). The CDR3 is 14 amino acids. V was clipped by 0 bases and J by 5 bases, with 11 bases between them. Germline CDR1 SGHRS, CDR2 YFSETQ. This CDR3 reads CASSLDGPGETQYF. DNA for the CDR3: TGCGCCAGCAGCTTGGATGGCCCGGGGGAGACCCAGTACTTC.

This clone was detected once. The V gene is TRBV5-8, the J gene TRBJ1-6, with 7 bases lining up with TRBD1. The CDR3 runs to 14 residues. J lost 4 bases, V lost 7 bases, and 5 bases had no gene match. Germline-derived CDR1 and CDR2 are SGHTS and YDEGEE. This CDR3 is CASEQGPYNSPLHF. Here the CDR3 DNA reads TGTGCCAGCGAACAGGGGCCATATAATTCACCCCTCCACTTT. The full variable domain, in which reference TRBV5-8 and TRBJ1-6 provide the parts outside the CDR3, is EAGVTQSPTHLIKTRGQQATLRCSPISGHTSVYWYQQALGLGLQFLLWYDEGEERNRGNFPPRFSGRQFPNYSSELNVNALELEDSALYLCASEQGPYNSPLHFGNGTRLTVT.

This clone was recorded a few times. The genes are TRBV10-1 and TRBJ2-4; perhaps TRBD2 as D (7 bases). The CDR3 is 19 amino acids. Germline V lookup: CDR1 WNHNN, CDR2 SYGVQD (reference sequence). V lost 6 bases, J lost 0 bases, and 24 bases lay in between. In DNA form, the CDR3 reads TGCGCCAGCAGGTACAATAGGGGGGAGGGCCGTTTAGCCAAAAACATTCAGTACTTC. The encoded protein is CASRYNRGEGRLAKNIQYF.

This clone was counted between two and nine times. In DNA form, the CDR3 reads TGCGCCAGCAGCCCGGCGGGCTTCCTCGGCGAGCAGTACTTC. This encodes CASSPAGFLGEQYF. The chain combines TRBV5-1 with TRBJ2-7, with a weak D call TRBD2 (5 bases). V was cut by 4 bases and J by 6 bases, with 17 bases left in between. Germline V gives CDR1 SGHRS, CDR2 YFSETQ. The CDR3 covers 14 residues.

The gene calls are TRBV2 and TRBJ1-6; unclear D gene. The V and J ends lost 7 bases and 0 bases respectively, with 16 bases between them. The germline V gene encodes CDR1 SNHLY and CDR2 FYNNEI. The CDR3 has 17 amino acids. The CDR3 sequence is CASIPNPPSSYNSPLHF. The DNA of the CDR3 is TGTGCCAGCATCCCGAACCCGCCGAGCTCCTATAATTCACCCCTCCACTTT.

The sample holds a few counts of this clone. The gene calls are TRBV18 and TRBJ1-1, with 7 nucleotides matching TRBD1. The germline V gene has CDR1 KGHSH and CDR2 LQKENI. The CDR3 consists of 12 residues. The ends lost 5 bases at V and 7 bases at J; junction bases unmatched: 4. The CDR3 sequence is CASSEGTDEAFF. The CDR3 DNA follows: TGTGCCAGCTCAGAAGGGACAGATGAAGCTTTCTTT.

The chain couples TRBV5-1 to TRBJ2-1; perhaps TRBD1 as D (6 bases). Germline CDR1 and CDR2: SGHRS and YFSETQ. V lost 5 bases and J 5 bases, leaving 17 bases between the germline ends. This CDR3 is 15 amino acids long. Here the CDR3 DNA reads TGCGCCAGCAGATCCACCGGGACAAATGACAATGAGCAGTTCTTC. The encoded protein is CASRSTGTNDNEQFF.

The gene calls are TRBV19 and TRBJ2-3, with TRBD1 matching 10 bases. There are 15 residues in the CDR3. In germline, CDR1 is LNHDA, CDR2 SQIVND (reference sequence). Trimming at V came to 4 bases and at J to 3 bases, leaving 4 bases not matched to a gene. The CDR3 loop reads CASSTRTGGTDTQYF. The CDR3 DNA is TGTGCCAGTAGTACACGGACAGGGGGAACAGATACGCAGTATTTT.

This clone was counted once. This sequence joins TRBV9 and TRBJ1-4; 7 bases fit TRBD1. The trim removed 4 bases at V and 6 bases at J, leaving 9 bases unmatched. The CDR3 is made up of 15 amino acids. Germline values: CDR1 SGDLS, CDR2 YYNGEE. CDR3 in amino acids: CASSPRGLRDEKLFF. Here the CDR3 DNA reads TGTGCCAGCAGCCCTAGGGGGCTGAGAGATGAAAAACTGTTTTTT.

J is TRBJ2-2 and V is TRBV24-1; D is uncertain. The CDR3 consists of 12 residues. The ends were cut back, 6 bases at V and 1 base at J, with 2 bases in the middle. Germline CDR1 KGHDR, CDR2 SFDVKD. In nucleotides, the CDR3 is TGTGCCACCAGTCAGAACACCGGGGAGCTGTTTTTT. The encoded protein is CATSQNTGELFF.

The rearrangement uses TRBV6-1 and TRBJ2-7; 8 nucleotides line up with TRBD2. Looked up from germline, CDR1 is MNHNS and CDR2 is SASEGT. This CDR3 is built from 15 residues. V gave up 1 base and J gave up 0 bases; unmatched junction bases: 2. The CDR3 DNA reads as TGTGCCAGCAGTGAAGTAGCGGGAAGCTCCTACGAGCAGTACTTC. This sequence encodes CASSEVAGSSYEQYF.

This rearrangement joins TRBV5-1 to TRBJ2-5, with 8 bases matching TRBD1. J was trimmed by 5 bases and V by 4 bases; bases with no gene match: 10. The CDR3 has 15 residues. The V gene's germline CDR1 is SGHRS and CDR2 YFSETQ. The CDR3 loop reads CASSAGQGWVETQYF. The CDR3 DNA reads TGCGCCAGCAGCGCCGGACAGGGATGGGTGGAGACCCAGTACTTC.

This chain uses TRBV24-1 with TRBJ2-1, with 11 bases matching TRBD1. Germline CDR1 KGHDR, CDR2 SFDVKD. V was pared by 4 bases and J by 6 bases, with 13 bases of the junction left unmatched. The length of the CDR3 is 18 residues. The CDR3 nucleotides read TGTGCCACCAGTGACTCTTCCCGAGGGGACAGGGGGTTCAATGAGCAGTTCTTC. As protein: CATSDSSRGDRGFNEQFF.

The chain links TRBV5-5 to TRBJ2-5, with 13 bases matching TRBD2. This CDR3 has 16 amino acids. J lost 3 bases, V lost 4 bases, and 6 bases had no gene match. Germline V gene sequence: CDR1 SGHKS, CDR2 YYEKEE (reference sequence). CDR3 in DNA: TGTGCCAGCAGCCTCCCCGGGACTAGCGGGGAAGAGACCCAGTACTTC. This gives the protein CASSLPGTSGEETQYF. The full variable domain, rest sourced from reference TRBV5-5 and TRBJ2-5, is DAGVTQSPTHLIKTRGQQVTLRCSPISGHKSVSWYQQVLGQGPQFIFQYYEKEERGRGNFPDRFSARQFPNYSSELNVNALLLGDSALYLCASSLPGTSGEETQYFGPGTRLLVL.

The chain employs TRBV6-4 and TRBJ2-3; a possible D gene is TRBD2 (7 bases). There are 16 residues in the CDR3. Looked up from germline, CDR1 is MRHNA and CDR2 is SNTAGT. V lost 0 bases and J lost 4, with 14 bases in between. The CDR3 DNA reads TGTGCCAGCAGTGACTCAGGAGGGGGGGCGGCAGATACGCAGTATTTT. This translates into CASSDSGGGAADTQYF.

V usage is TRBV4-1 and J usage is TRBJ2-5; no firm D call. V lost 4 bases, J lost 2 bases, and 14 bases lay in between. Germline V lookup: CDR1 MGHRA, CDR2 YSYEKL. This CDR3 region has 15 residues. This CDR3 reads CASSPLTQLQETQYF. The CDR3 DNA reads TGCGCCAGCAGCCCCCTCACCCAGTTACAAGAGACCCAGTACTTC.

This rearrangement joins TRBV2 to TRBJ2-1, with D possibly being TRBD2 (6 bases). V shed 9 bases and J shed 4 bases, with 19 bases lying between them. This CDR3 is 15 amino acids long. Germline loops: CDR1 SNHLY, CDR2 FYNNEI. The CDR3 loop is CASSLFSGLYNEQFF. CDR3 DNA: TGTGCCAGTTCCCTCTTCAGCGGGTTATACAATGAGCAGTTCTTC.

This rearrangement joins TRBV4-2 to TRBJ1-5, with D unresolved. Per germline, CDR1 LGHNA and CDR2 YNFKEQ. V dropped 1 base and J dropped 0 bases, with 10 bases sitting between them. The CDR3 is made up of 16 amino acids. CDR3 in amino acids: CASSQAGDISNQPQHF. The CDR3 nucleotides read TGTGCCAGCAGCCAAGCAGGTGACATTAGCAATCAGCCCCAGCATTTT.